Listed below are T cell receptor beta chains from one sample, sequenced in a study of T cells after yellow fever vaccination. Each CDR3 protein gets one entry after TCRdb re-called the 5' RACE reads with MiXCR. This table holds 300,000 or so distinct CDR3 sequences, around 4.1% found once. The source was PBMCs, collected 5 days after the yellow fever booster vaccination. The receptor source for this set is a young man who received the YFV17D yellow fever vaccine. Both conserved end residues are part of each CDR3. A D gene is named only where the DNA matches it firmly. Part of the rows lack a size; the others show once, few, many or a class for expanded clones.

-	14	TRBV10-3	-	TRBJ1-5	TGTGCCATCAGCAAAGCCGAAGGCCATCAGCCCCAGCATTTT	CAISKAEGHQPQHF
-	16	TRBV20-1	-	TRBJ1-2	TGCAGTGCTAGAGACCTTGACCCGGGCAGGGTCGATGGCTACACCTTC	CSARDLDPGRVDGYTF
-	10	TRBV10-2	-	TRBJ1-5	TGCGCCAGAGGGTGGGGGCCCCAGCATTTT	CARGWGPQHF
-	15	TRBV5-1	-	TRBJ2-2	TGCGCCAGCAGCTTGGAACAACATACCTCCGGGGAGCTGTTTTTT	CASSLEQHTSGELFF
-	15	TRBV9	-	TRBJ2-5	TGTGCCAGCAGCACGCAAACAGGGCTTCGGGAGACCCAGTACTTC	CASSTQTGLRETQYF
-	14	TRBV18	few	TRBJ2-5	TGTGCCAGCTCACCACCAAGGTTATTAGAGACCCAGTACTTC	CASSPPRLLETQYF
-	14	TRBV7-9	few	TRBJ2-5	TGTGCCAGCAGACTGGGGGGCCCGCGAGAGACCCAGTACTTC	CASRLGGPRETQYF
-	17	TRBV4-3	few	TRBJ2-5	TGCGCCAGCAGCCAAGAAGGAGGATTGGTAGGGGGAGAGACCCAGTACTTC	CASSQEGGLVGGETQYF
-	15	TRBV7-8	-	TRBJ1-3	TGTGCCAGCAGCCGCCGGGACACCTCTGGAAACACCATATATTTT	CASSRRDTSGNTIYF
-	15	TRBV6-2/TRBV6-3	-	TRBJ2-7	TGTGCCAGTCGCCTCACGCAAATGGGATTCTACGAGCAGTACTTC	CASRLTQMGFYEQYF
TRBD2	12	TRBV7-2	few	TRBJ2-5	TGTGCCTCCCTATTACGCGGGGGACCCCAGTACTTC	CASLLRGGPQYF
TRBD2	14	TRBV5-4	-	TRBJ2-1	TGTGCCAGCAGCCATAGCGGGGGGGCTCATGAGCAGTTCTTC	CASSHSGGAHEQFF
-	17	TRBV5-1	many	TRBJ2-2	TGCGCCAGCAGCTTGCCTGGACAGCTTTCGAACACCGGGGAGCTGTTTTTT	CASSLPGQLSNTGELFF
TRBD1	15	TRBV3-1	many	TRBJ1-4	TGTGCCAGCAGCCAAGGGGGACAGGGAGCTGAAAAACTGTTTTTT	CASSQGGQGAEKLFF
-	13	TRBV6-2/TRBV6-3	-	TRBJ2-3	TGTGCCAGCCGAGGGACATCTAGTGATACGCAGTATTTT	CASRGTSSDTQYF
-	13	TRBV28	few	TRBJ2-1	TGTGCCAGCAGTTTAGACAGATACAATGAGCAGTTCTTC	CASSLDRYNEQFF
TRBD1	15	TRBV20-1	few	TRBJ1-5	TGCAGTGCTTCGACAGGGGAAGGTACGCGTCAGCCCCAGCATTTT	CSASTGEGTRQPQHF
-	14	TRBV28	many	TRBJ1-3	TGTGCCAGCACCTTGGGGTTCTCTGGAAACACCATATATTTT	CASTLGFSGNTIYF
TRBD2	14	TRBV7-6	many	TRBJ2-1	TGTGCCAGCAGGCTAGCGGGGGGGAATAATGAGCAGTTCTTC	CASRLAGGNNEQFF
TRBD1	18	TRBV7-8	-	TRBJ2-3	TGTGCCAGCAGCTTGACACAGGGGGCGGATGGGAACACAGATACGCAGTATTTT	CASSLTQGADGNTDTQYF
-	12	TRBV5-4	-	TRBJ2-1	TGTGCAGGTCGGGGGGCTATCGGTGAGCAGTTCTTC	CAGRGAIGEQFF
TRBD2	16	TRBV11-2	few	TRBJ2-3	TGTGCCAGCAGCCACCAACTAGCGCTCTTAGCAGATACGCAGTATTTT	CASSHQLALLADTQYF
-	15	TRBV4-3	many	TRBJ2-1	TGCGCCAGCAGCCAAGATAACGGGCCCGGCGTGGAGCAGTTCTTC	CASSQDNGPGVEQFF
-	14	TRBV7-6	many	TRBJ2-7	TGTGCCAGCAGCTTAGAGGATGGAGAATACGAGCAGTACTTC	CASSLEDGEYEQYF
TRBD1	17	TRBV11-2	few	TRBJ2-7	TGTGCCAGCAGCTTGGGCCCCGGGACAGGTCTTGCCTACGAGCAGTACTTC	CASSLGPGTGLAYEQYF
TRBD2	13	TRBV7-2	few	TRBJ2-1	TGTGCCAGCAGCTTCTGGACTAGCAGTGAGCAGTTCTTC	CASSFWTSSEQFF
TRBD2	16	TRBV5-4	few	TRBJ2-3	TGTGCCAGCAGCTTGGTAGCGGGTTCTAGCACAGATACGCAGTATTTT	CASSLVAGSSTDTQYF
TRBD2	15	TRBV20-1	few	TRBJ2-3	TGCAGTGCTAGACCTAGCGGGGCGCGGACAGATACGCAGTATTTT	CSARPSGARTDTQYF
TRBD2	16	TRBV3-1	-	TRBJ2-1	TGTGCCAGCAGCCAAGCTGGCGGGAGAACCTACAATGAGCAGTTCTTC	CASSQAGGRTYNEQFF
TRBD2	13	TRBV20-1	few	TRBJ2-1	TGCAGTGCTAAAGGGACTAGCTACGATGAGCAGTTCTTC	CSAKGTSYDEQFF
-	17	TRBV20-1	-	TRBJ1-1	TGCAGTGCTAGAGCCACTCACAGGGTCCCAGCGGACACTGAAGCTTTCTTT	CSARATHRVPADTEAFF
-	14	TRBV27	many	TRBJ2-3	TGTGCCAGCAGCCCCCCCGCGGGCGCAGATACGCAGTATTTT	CASSPPAGADTQYF
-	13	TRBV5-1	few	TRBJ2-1	TGCGCCAGCAGCTGGGGACAAAACGATGAGCAGTTCTTC	CASSWGQNDEQFF
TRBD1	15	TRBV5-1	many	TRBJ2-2	TGCGCCAGCAGCACAGGGACAGCCTACACCGGGGAGCTGTTTTTT	CASSTGTAYTGELFF
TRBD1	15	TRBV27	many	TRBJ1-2	TGTGCCAGCAGTTGGGGACAGGGAGAGTTATATGGCTACACCTTC	CASSWGQGELYGYTF
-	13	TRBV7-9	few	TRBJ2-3	TGTGCCAGCAGCTTGGGGGCCCTAGATACGCAGTATTTT	CASSLGALDTQYF
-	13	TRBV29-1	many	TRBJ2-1	TGCAGCGTTGGGGATAGCTCCTACAATGAGCAGTTCTTC	CSVGDSSYNEQFF
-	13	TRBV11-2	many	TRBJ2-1	TGTGCCAGCAGCTTAGGACGGAACAATGAGCAGTTCTTC	CASSLGRNNEQFF
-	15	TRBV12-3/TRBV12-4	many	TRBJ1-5	TGTGCCAGCAGTTTGGGTGGGGGTAGCAATCAGCCCCAGCATTTT	CASSLGGGSNQPQHF
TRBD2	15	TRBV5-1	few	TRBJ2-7	TGCGCCAGCAGAAACGGGACTAGCGGGGGCTACGAGCAGTACTTC	CASRNGTSGGYEQYF
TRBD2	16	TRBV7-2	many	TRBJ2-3	TGTGCCAGCAGCTTAAGGTCGGGGGGGAGCACAGATACGCAGTATTTT	CASSLRSGGSTDTQYF
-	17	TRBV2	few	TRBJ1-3	TGTGCCAGCAGTCAACCGGGACGCGGGTTTCGTGGAAACACCATATATTTT	CASSQPGRGFRGNTIYF